One sample yielded the 5 T cell receptor beta chains listed below, sequenced in a study of cytomegalovirus exposure and HLA in healthy donors. In the PCR, 60 Vbeta and 13 Jbeta primers were used. Produced via immunoSEQ multiplex PCR; TCRdb's table is partial and in-frame only. The sample has a few hundred thousand clones, approximately 83% seen once. Sequencing used PBMCs. Every receptor here comes from a girl aged 5-17 years in good health and CMV-seronegative.

V usage is TRBV28 and J usage is TRBJ2-5; weak D call: TRBD2 (5 bases). Germline lookup yields CDR1 MDHEN and CDR2 SYDVKM. This CDR3 is 14 amino acids long. The V and J ends lost 5 bases and 3 bases respectively, with 13 bases between them. CDR3 sequence: CASSREGSEETQYF. Written as DNA, the CDR3 is TGTGCCAGCAGTCGAGAGGGTTCGGAAGAGACCCAGTACTTC.

J is TRBJ2-7 and V is TRBV6-1, with unresolved D. The V end lost 3 bases, the J end lost 13 bases, and 10 bases lay between the germline ends. CDR3 length: 10 amino acids. The germline gives CDR1 MNHNS, CDR2 SASEGT. Here the CDR3 reads CASSDITPYF. For the CDR3, the DNA is TGTGCCAGCAGTGATATAACACCATACTTC.

This chain uses TRBV13 with TRBJ2-5; the match to TRBD2 covers 12 bases. The V gene end was trimmed by 3 bases and the J gene end by 4 bases; junction bases not matched to a gene: 6. Germline values: CDR1 PRHDT, CDR2 FYEKMQ (reference sequence). The CDR3 spans 16 residues. The CDR3 bases are TGTGCCAGCAGCTTCAGGACTAGCGGGGTTCGAGAGACCCAGTACTTC. Residues: CASSFRTSGVRETQYF.

The genes are TRBV7-3 and TRBJ2-7; D unclear. V gave up 1 base and J gave up 3 bases, with 10 bases separating them. CDR3 length equals 14 residues. The germline CDR1 and CDR2 sequences are SGHTA and FQGTGA. For the CDR3, the DNA is TGTGCCAGCAGCTTAAACGGGTCTGACTACGAGCAGTACTTC. Translated: CASSLNGSDYEQYF.

CDR3 DNA sequence: TGTGCCTGGGGTTGGTACTTCACTGAAGCTTTCTTT. It codes for CAWGWYFTEAFF. This chain links TRBV30 with TRBJ1-1; the D is unclear. Trimming removed 5 bases from V and 4 bases from J, with 11 bases in between. The length of the CDR3 is 12 residues. Germline V CDR1 and CDR2: GTSNPN, SVGIG (reference sequence).